What follows are 24 T cell receptor beta chains derived from one specimen sequenced in a study of OX40 agonist ivuxolimab in advanced cancers. The table came from immunoSEQ multiplex PCR; TCRdb's copy has only in-frame clones and leaves some out. The sample records about 79,000 clones, 92% being singletons. The sample was CD4+ or CD8+ T cells sorted from blood, taken in a trial of the OX40 agonist ivuxolimab. These receptors were obtained from an adult with an advanced solid tumor such as melanoma, head and neck, liver or kidney cancer.

This chain links TRBV5-5 with TRBJ1-1; D ambiguous. V was shortened by 0 bases and J by 3 bases, with 3 bases between the two germline ends. The CDR3 runs 12 residues. CDR1 SGHKS and CDR2 YYEKEE come from the germline V gene (reference sequence). The CDR3 DNA is TGTGCCAGCAGCTTGGGGCACACTGAAGCTTTCTTT. The encoded protein is CASSLGHTEAFF.

This chain uses TRBV19 with TRBJ1-6; D is possibly TRBD1 (5 bases). CDR3 length: 16 amino acids. Germline CDR1 LNHDA, CDR2 SQIVND (reference sequence). The ends were cut back, 3 bases at V and 13 bases at J, with 22 bases in the middle. CDR3 amino acids: CASSMRILAGKDPLHF. CDR3 bases: TGTGCCAGTAGTATGCGGATCCTGGCAGGGAAGGATCCCCTCCACTTT.

The V call is TRBV9, the J call TRBJ2-1, with 9 bases lining up with TRBD1. The CDR3 has 15 residues. The germline V gene encodes CDR1 SGDLS and CDR2 YYNGEE. V was pared by 2 bases and J by 7 bases, with 7 bases of the junction left unmatched. The CDR3 sequence is CASSVFLGQGNEQFF. The CDR3 bases are TGTGCCAGCAGCGTTTTTTTGGGACAGGGTAATGAGCAGTTCTTC. The full variable domain, its missing parts supplied by reference TRBV9 and TRBJ2-1, is DSGVTQTPKHLITATGQRVTLRCSPRSGDLSVYWYQQSLDQGLQFLIQYYNGEERAKGNILERFSAQQFPDLHSELNLSSLELGDSALYFCASSVFLGQGNEQFFGPGTRLTVL.

Written as DNA, the CDR3 is TGTGCCAGCAGTTACCCGGGACTAGCGGGGAACGAGCAGTACTTC. Residues: CASSYPGLAGNEQYF. The genes are TRBV6-6 and TRBJ2-7; TRBD2 aligns across 13 bases. CDR1 is MNHNY and CDR2 is SVGAGI in the germline V gene (reference sequence). With V trimmed by 2 bases and J by 5 bases, 3 bases remained unmatched. There are 15 residues in the CDR3.

The V and J genes are TRBV5-1 and TRBJ1-1, with D unresolved. From germline, CDR1 is SGHRS and CDR2 YFSETQ. The CDR3 has 13 amino acids. Trimming took off 3 bases at V and 3 bases at J, with 9 bases between the two ends. CDR3 sequence: CASSSPPYTEAFF. The CDR3 DNA reads TGCGCCAGCAGCTCCCCTCCGTACACTGAAGCTTTCTTT. The full variable domain, rest sourced from reference TRBV5-1 and TRBJ1-1, is KAGVTQTPRYLIKTRGQQVTLSCSPISGHRSVSWYQQTPGQGLQFLFEYFSETQRNKGNFPGRFSGRQFSNSRSEMNVSTLELGDSALYLCASSSPPYTEAFFGQGTRLTVV.

The V and J genes are TRBV9 and TRBJ2-1; TRBD2 aligns across 8 bases. From germline, CDR1 is SGDLS and CDR2 YYNGEE. The CDR3 is 17 residues long. V shed 0 bases and J 1 base; nucleotides not matched to a gene: 6. In DNA form, the CDR3 reads TGTGCCAGCAGCGTAGGGGCAGCGGGGGAATCCTACAATGAGCAGTTCTTC. Its translation is CASSVGAAGESYNEQFF. Supplemented by reference TRBV9 and TRBJ2-1, the full variable domain reads DSGVTQTPKHLITATGQRVTLRCSPRSGDLSVYWYQQSLDQGLQFLIQYYNGEERAKGNILERFSAQQFPDLHSELNLSSLELGDSALYFCASSVGAAGESYNEQFFGPGTRLTVL.

The count of this clone is one. V is TRBV7-6 and J is TRBJ2-2; a possible D gene is TRBD1 (5 bases). The CDR3 is 14 amino acids. Germline CDR1 SGHVS, CDR2 FNYEAQ. V shed 3 bases and J shed 8 bases, with 13 bases lying between them. The CDR3 nucleotides read TGTGCCAGCAGCTTCCCGGACAAGCCAGGGGAGCTGTTTTTT. This gives the protein CASSFPDKPGELFF.

The chain recombines TRBV4-3 with TRBJ1-2; tentatively, D is TRBD1 (6 bases). Trimming removed 1 base from V and 5 bases from J, with 14 bases in between. Germline CDR1 reads LGHNA; CDR2 reads YSLEER. There are 15 residues in the CDR3. The CDR3 sequence: CASSQVRGAEYGYTF. CDR3 in DNA: TGCGCCAGCAGCCAAGTCCGGGGGGCGGAGTATGGCTACACCTTC.

This chain links TRBV7-6 with TRBJ2-3; no clear D. Trimming stripped 1 base from V and 4 bases from J, with 9 bases between. Germline CDR1 SGHVS, CDR2 FNYEAQ. This CDR3 contains 14 residues. In nucleotides, the CDR3 is TGTGCCAGCAGCTTAGGTCGCGGTCCAGATACGCAGTATTTT. It yields the protein CASSLGRGPDTQYF.

The chain joins TRBV19 to TRBJ2-7; 7 bases align to TRBD2. Germline V gene sequence: CDR1 LNHDA, CDR2 SQIVND (reference sequence). The ends lost 4 bases at V and 3 bases at J; junction bases unmatched: 9. The CDR3 totals 15 residues. CDR3 protein: CASSTRDGGNYEQYF. The CDR3, as DNA: TGTGCCAGTAGTACCCGGGACGGGGGGAACTACGAGCAGTACTTC.

This chain links TRBV27 with TRBJ2-3; TRBD2 agrees at 9 bases. Germline assignment: CDR1 MNHEY and CDR2 SMNVEV (reference sequence). The CDR3 runs to 17 residues. The V and J ends lost 0 bases and 4 bases, in that order; junction bases with no gene match: 8. The CDR3 spells CASSLSASGGWADTQYF. As DNA, the CDR3 is TGTGCCAGCAGTTTATCGGCGAGCGGGGGGTGGGCAGATACGCAGTATTTT.

The chain recombines TRBV9 with TRBJ2-3; the D gene is possibly TRBD2 (6 bases). CDR1 and CDR2 from the germline V gene are SGDLS and YYNGEE. CDR3 length: 15 residues. Trimming took off 1 base at V and 1 base at J, with 10 bases between the two ends. CDR3: CASSVYERGTDTQYF. The CDR3 nucleotides read TGTGCCAGCAGCGTATACGAGCGGGGCACAGATACGCAGTATTTT.

This chain connects TRBV7-9 to TRBJ2-5; 7 bases are shared with TRBD1. The germline V gene encodes CDR1 SEHNR and CDR2 FQNEAQ (reference sequence). The CDR3 has 14 amino acids. Trimming took 5 bases from V and 5 from J; bases not matched to a gene: 8. The CDR3 DNA is TGTGCCAGCAGCCCGGTCGGGACAGCGGAGACCCAGTACTTC. Translating gives CASSPVGTAETQYF.

This chain joins TRBV6-6 and TRBJ2-2, with 9 bases fitting TRBD2. With 2 bases clipped from V and 5 bases from J, the junction kept 3 bases outside the gene matches. CDR3 size: 15 residues. The V gene's germline CDR1 is MNHNY and CDR2 SVGAGI (reference sequence). This CDR3 is CASSYLRGGTGELFF. In nucleotides, the CDR3 is TGTGCCAGCAGTTACCTGCGGGGGGGAACCGGGGAGCTGTTTTTT.

The chain combines TRBV5-4 with TRBJ1-4; no clear D. V shed 5 bases and J shed 10 bases, with 12 bases lying between them. In germline, CDR1 is SGHNT, CDR2 YYREEE (reference sequence). This CDR3 spans 12 amino acids. CDR3 residues: CASRTESGKLFF. The CDR3 coding sequence is TGTGCCAGCAGAACCGAGAGCGGAAAACTGTTTTTT.

Turning to this clone: The sample carries other DNA sequences with the same CDR3. This chain connects TRBV6-4 to TRBJ1-5; D remains ambiguous. V lost 2 bases to trimming and J lost 4 bases, with 6 bases between them. Germline loops: CDR1 MRHNA, CDR2 SNTAGT. CDR3 length: 13 amino acids. CDR3 nucleotide sequence: TGTGCCAGCAGTGACGGCGATAATCAGCCCCAGCATTTT. This gives the protein CASSDGDNQPQHF.

This sequence joins TRBV9 and TRBJ2-1, with 8 bases aligning to TRBD2. J gave up 13 bases and V 3 bases, and 3 bases lay outside the gene matches. Germline-derived CDR1 and CDR2 are SGDLS and YYNGEE. There are 11 residues in the CDR3. CDR3: CASSERGIQFF. In nucleotides, the CDR3 is TGTGCCAGCAGCGAGCGGGGGATACAGTTCTTC.

The chain carries TRBV5-1 and TRBJ1-2; D is unclear. This CDR3 has 11 amino acids. Germline V CDR1 and CDR2: SGHRS, YFSETQ. Trimming cost V 4 bases and J 6 bases, with 7 bases left between them. CDR3 sequence (DNA): TGCGCCAGCAGCGGAGGGCATGGCTACACCTTC. This sequence encodes CASSGGHGYTF.

The chain carries TRBV20-1 and TRBJ1-1; TRBD1 aligns across 9 bases. J was trimmed by 4 bases and V by 6 bases; bases with no gene match: 0. From germline, CDR1 is DFQATT and CDR2 SNEGSKA (reference sequence). The CDR3 totals 11 residues. The CDR3 sequence: CSADRGTEAFF. CDR3 DNA: TGCAGTGCGGACAGGGGCACTGAAGCTTTCTTT.

This rearrangement joins TRBV30 to TRBJ1-2, with D maybe TRBD1 (5 bases). The V end lost 5 bases, the J end lost 4 bases, and 17 bases lay between the germline ends. Germline values: CDR1 GTSNPN, CDR2 SVGIG (reference sequence). The CDR3 contains 14 residues. The CDR3 here is CAWAPGWGSYGYTF. CDR3 DNA: TGTGCCTGGGCTCCGGGCTGGGGGAGCTATGGCTACACCTTC.

This chain connects TRBV6-6 to TRBJ1-5; TRBD1 agrees at 7 bases. V shed 1 base and J 2 bases; nucleotides not matched to a gene: 2. The CDR3 length is 15 residues. Germline-derived CDR1 and CDR2 are MNHNY and SVGAGI (reference sequence). The CDR3 spells CASSYLGGGNQPQHF. DNA for the CDR3: TGTGCCAGCAGTTACTTAGGGGGCGGCAATCAGCCCCAGCATTTT.

The V and J genes are TRBV6-5 and TRBJ2-7, with a possible D match to TRBD2 (5 bases). Trimming removed 2 bases at V and 4 bases at J, with 18 bases between. The CDR3 totals 16 residues. Germline V CDR1 and CDR2: MNHEY, SVGAGI. CDR3 amino acids: CASSYSSGSVGYEQYF. The CDR3 DNA follows: TGTGCCAGCAGTTACAGTTCGGGGAGTGTAGGGTACGAGCAGTACTTC.

J is TRBJ2-2 and V is TRBV5-8; D gene uncertain. This CDR3 has 12 amino acids. Germline-derived CDR1 and CDR2 are SGHTS and YDEGEE. Trimming removed 3 bases from V and 7 bases from J, with 7 bases in between. CDR3 loop: CASSYPRGELFF. Written as DNA, the CDR3 is TGTGCCAGCAGCTACCCACGCGGGGAGCTGTTTTTT.

A single count supports this clone. The chain has TRBV18 and TRBJ1-4, with D hard to call. Germline lookup yields CDR1 KGHSH and CDR2 LQKENI. V was pared by 0 bases and J by 6 bases, with 14 bases between. CDR3 length: 16 amino acids. The CDR3: CASSPPVAGGDEKLFF. The DNA for the CDR3 is TGTGCCAGCTCACCACCGGTGGCAGGTGGGGATGAAAAACTGTTTTTT.